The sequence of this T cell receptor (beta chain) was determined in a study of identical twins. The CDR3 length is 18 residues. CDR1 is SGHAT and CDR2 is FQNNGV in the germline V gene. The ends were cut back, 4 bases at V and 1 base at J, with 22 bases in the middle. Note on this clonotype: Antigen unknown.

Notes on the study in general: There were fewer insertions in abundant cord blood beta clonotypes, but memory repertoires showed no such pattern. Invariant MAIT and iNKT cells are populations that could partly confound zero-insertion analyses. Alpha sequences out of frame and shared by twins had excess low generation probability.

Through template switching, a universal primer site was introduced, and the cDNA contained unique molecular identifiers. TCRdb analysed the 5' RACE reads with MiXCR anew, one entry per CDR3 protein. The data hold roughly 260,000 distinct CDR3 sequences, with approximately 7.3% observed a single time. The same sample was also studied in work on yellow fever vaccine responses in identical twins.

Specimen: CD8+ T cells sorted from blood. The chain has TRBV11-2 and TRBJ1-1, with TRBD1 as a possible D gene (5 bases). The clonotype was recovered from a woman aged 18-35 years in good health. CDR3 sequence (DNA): TGTGCCAGCAGCTCGCCGCCAGCAGGAGGGACGGGGAACACTGAAGCTTTCTTT. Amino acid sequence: CASSSPPAGGTGNTEAFF.